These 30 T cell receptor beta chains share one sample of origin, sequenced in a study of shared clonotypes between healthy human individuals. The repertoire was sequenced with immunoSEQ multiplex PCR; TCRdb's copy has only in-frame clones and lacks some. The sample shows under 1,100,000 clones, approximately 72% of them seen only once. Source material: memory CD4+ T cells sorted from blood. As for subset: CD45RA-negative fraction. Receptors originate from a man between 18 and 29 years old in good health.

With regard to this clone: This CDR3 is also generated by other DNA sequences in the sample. As DNA, the CDR3 is TGTGCCAGCTCACAGGGTGGAGGCTACACCTTC. This sequence encodes CASSQGGGYTF. The chain joins TRBV18 to TRBJ1-2, with D uncertain. Germline V gene lookup returns CDR1 KGHSH and CDR2 LQKENI. The CDR3 is 11 residues long. V lost 4 bases and J 8 bases, leaving 8 bases between the germline ends.

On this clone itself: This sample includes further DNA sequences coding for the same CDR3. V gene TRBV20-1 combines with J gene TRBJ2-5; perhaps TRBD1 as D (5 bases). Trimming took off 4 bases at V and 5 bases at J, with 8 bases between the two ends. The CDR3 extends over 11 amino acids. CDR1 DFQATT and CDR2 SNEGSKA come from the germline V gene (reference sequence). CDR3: CSATPGETQYF. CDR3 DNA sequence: TGCAGTGCTACCCCAGGGGAGACCCAGTACTTC.

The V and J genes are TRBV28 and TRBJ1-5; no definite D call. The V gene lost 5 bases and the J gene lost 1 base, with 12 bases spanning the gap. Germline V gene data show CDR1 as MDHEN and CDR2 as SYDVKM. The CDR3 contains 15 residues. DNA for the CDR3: TGTGCCAGCAGTACCGCGTCACTAAGCAATCAGCCCCAGCATTTT. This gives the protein CASSTASLSNQPQHF.

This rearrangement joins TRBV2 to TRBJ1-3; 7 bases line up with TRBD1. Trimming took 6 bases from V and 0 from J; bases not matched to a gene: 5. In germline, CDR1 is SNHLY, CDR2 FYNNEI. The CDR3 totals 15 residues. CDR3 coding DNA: TGTGCCAGCAGCACGGGACAGAGCTCTGGAAACACCATATATTTT. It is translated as CASSTGQSSGNTIYF.

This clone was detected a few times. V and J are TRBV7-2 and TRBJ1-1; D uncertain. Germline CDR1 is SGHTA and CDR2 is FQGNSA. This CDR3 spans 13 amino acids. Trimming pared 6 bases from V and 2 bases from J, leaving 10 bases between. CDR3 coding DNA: TGTGCCAGCAGTAGGACGAAAAACACTGAAGCTTTCTTT. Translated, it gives CASSRTKNTEAFF.

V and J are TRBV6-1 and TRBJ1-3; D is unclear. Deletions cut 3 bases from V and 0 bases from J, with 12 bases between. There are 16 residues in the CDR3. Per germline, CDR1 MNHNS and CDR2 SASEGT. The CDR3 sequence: CASSDVGVYSGNTIYF. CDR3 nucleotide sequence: TGTGCCAGCAGTGATGTTGGGGTGTACTCTGGAAACACCATATATTTT.

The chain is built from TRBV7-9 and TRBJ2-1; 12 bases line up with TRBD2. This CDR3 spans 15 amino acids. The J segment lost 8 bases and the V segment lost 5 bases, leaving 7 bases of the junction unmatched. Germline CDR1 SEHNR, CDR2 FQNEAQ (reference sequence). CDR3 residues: CASSLRTSGVDEQFF. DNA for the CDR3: TGTGCCAGCAGCCTAAGGACTAGCGGGGTTGATGAGCAGTTCTTC.

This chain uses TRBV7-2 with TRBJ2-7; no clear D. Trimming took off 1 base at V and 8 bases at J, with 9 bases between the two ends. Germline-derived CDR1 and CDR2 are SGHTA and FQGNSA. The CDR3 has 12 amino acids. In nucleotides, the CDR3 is TGTGCCAGCAGCTTAGGCGCGTGGAAGCAGTACTTC. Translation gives CASSLGAWKQYF.

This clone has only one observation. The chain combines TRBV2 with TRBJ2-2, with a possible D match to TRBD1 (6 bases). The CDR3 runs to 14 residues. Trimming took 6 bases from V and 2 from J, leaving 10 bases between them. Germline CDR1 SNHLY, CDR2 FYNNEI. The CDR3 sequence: CASRLDSNTGELFF. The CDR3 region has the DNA TGTGCCAGCAGGTTGGACAGTAACACCGGGGAGCTGTTTTTT. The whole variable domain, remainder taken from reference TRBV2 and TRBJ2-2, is EPEVTQTPSHQVTQMGQEVILRCVPISNHLYFYWYRQILGQKVEFLVSFYNNEISEKSEIFDDQFSVERPDGSNFTLKIRSTKLEDSAMYFCASRLDSNTGELFFGEGSRLTVL.

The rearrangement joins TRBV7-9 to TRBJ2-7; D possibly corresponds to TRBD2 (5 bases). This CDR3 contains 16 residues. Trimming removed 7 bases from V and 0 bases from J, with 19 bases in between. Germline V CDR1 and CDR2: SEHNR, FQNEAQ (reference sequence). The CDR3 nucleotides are TGTGCCAGCACTACTGCGTGGGAGTCCAGCTCCTACGAGCAGTACTTC. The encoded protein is CASTTAWESSSYEQYF.

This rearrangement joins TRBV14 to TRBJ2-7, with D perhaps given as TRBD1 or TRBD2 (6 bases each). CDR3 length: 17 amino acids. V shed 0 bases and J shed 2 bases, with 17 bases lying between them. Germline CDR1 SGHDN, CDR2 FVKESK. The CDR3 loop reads CASSQDILGGRTYEQYF. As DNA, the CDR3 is TGTGCCAGCAGCCAAGATATCCTCGGGGGCAGGACCTACGAGCAGTACTTC.

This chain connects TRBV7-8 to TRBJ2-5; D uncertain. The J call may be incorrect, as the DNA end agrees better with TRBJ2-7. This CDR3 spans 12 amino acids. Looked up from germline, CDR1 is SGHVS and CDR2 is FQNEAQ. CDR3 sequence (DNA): TGTGCCAGCAGCATGGCGAACTACGAGCAGTACTTC. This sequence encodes CASSMANYEQYF.

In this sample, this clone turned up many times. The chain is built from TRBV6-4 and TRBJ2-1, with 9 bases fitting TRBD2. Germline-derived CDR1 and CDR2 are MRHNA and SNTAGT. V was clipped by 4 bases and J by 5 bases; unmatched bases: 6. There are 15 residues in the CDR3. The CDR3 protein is CASSVGLADDNEQFF. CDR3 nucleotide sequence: TGTGCCAGCAGTGTGGGACTAGCTGACGACAATGAGCAGTTCTTC.

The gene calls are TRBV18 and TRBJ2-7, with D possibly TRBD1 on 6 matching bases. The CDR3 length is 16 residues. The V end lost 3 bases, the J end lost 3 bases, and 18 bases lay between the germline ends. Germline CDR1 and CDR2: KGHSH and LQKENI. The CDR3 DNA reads TGTGCCAGCTCACCCTCCCGAACAGGGTCTGTCTACGAGCAGTACTTC. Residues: CASSPSRTGSVYEQYF.

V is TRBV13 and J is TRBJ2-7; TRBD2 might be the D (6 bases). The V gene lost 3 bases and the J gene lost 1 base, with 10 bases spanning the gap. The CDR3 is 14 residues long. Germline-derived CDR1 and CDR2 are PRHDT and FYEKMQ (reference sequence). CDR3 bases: TGTGCCAGCAGCTTTGGGACTCAGTCCTACGAGCAGTACTTC. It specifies CASSFGTQSYEQYF.

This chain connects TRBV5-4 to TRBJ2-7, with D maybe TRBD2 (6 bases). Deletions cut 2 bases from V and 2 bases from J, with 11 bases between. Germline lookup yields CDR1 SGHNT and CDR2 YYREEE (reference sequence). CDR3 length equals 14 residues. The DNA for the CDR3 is TGTGCCAGCAGCTTAACGGGACTTACCTACGAGCAGTACTTC. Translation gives CASSLTGLTYEQYF.

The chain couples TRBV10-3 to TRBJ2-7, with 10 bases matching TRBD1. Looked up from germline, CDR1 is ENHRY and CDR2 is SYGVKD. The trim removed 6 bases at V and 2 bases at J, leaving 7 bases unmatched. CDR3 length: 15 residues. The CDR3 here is CAIRGQGSNPYEQYF. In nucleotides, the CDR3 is TGTGCCATCAGGGGACAGGGGTCCAATCCCTACGAGCAGTACTTC.

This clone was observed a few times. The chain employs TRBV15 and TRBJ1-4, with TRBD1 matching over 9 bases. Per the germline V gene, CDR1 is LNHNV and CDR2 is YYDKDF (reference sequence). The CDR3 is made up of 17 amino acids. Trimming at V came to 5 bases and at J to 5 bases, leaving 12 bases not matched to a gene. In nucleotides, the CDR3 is TGTGCCACCAGCCCGGGACAGGGACCTCGGGCCAATGAAAAACTGTTTTTT. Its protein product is CATSPGQGPRANEKLFF.

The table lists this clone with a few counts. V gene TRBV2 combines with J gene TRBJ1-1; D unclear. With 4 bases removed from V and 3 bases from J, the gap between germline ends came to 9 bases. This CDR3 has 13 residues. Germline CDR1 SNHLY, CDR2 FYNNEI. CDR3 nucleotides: TGTGCCAGCAGTGTGAGAGAGGACACTGAAGCTTTCTTT. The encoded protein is CASSVREDTEAFF.

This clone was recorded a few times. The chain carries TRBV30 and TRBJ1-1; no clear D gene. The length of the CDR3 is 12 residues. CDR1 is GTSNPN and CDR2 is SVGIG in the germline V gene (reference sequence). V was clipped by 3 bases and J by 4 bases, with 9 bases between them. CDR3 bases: TGTGCCTGGAGCGACAAGGGCACTGAAGCTTTCTTT. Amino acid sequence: CAWSDKGTEAFF. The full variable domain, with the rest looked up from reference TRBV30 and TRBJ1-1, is SQTIHQWPATLVQPVGSPLSLECTVEGTSNPNLYWYRQAAGRGLQLLFYSVGIGQISSEVPQNLSASRPQDRQFILSSKKLLLSDSGFYLCAWSDKGTEAFFGQGTRLTVV.

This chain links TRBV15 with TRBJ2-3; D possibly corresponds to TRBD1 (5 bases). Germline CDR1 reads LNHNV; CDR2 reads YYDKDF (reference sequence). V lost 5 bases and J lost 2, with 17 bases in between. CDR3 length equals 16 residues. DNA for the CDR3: TGTGCCACCAGCGGTAGTATAGCAGGGTCCACAGATACGCAGTATTTT. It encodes CATSGSIAGSTDTQYF.

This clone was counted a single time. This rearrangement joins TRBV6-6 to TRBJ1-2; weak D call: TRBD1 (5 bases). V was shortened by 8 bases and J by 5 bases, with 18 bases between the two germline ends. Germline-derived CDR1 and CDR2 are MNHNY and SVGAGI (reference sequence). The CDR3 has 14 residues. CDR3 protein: CASSRVGGEYGYTF. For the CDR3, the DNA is TGTGCCAGCTCAAGGGTAGGAGGGGAGTATGGCTACACCTTC.

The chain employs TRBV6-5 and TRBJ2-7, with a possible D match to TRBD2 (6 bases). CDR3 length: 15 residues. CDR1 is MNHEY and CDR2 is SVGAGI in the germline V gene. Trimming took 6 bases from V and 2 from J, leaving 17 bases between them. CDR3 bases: TGTGCCAGCAGCCTGATAAAGGGGAGGACCTACGAGCAGTACTTC. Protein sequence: CASSLIKGRTYEQYF.

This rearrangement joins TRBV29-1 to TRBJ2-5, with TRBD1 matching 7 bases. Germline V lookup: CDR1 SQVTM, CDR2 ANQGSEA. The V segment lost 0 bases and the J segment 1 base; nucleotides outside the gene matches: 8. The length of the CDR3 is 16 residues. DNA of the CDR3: TGCAGCGTTGAAGATCTGAGGGGGCTTTTCCAAGAGACCCAGTACTTC. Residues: CSVEDLRGLFQETQYF.

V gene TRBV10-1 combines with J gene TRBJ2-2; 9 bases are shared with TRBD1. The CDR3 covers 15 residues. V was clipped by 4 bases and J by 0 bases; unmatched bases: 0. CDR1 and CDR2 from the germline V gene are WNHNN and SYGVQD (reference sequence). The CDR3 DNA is TGCGCCAGCAGTGGGGACAGGGCGAACACCGGGGAGCTGTTTTTT. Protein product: CASSGDRANTGELFF.

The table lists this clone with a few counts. CDR3 bases: TGTGCCAGCAGCGTAGGGCAGGGGCTCGGAGGAAAACTGTTTTTT. Its protein product is CASSVGQGLGGKLFF. The chain carries TRBV9 and TRBJ1-4, with D possibly being TRBD1 (6 bases). V was clipped by 0 bases and J by 10 bases, with 16 bases between them. This CDR3 contains 15 residues. Looked up from germline, CDR1 is SGDLS and CDR2 is YYNGEE. Full variable domain (remainder filled in from reference TRBV9 and TRBJ1-4): DSGVTQTPKHLITATGQRVTLRCSPRSGDLSVYWYQQSLDQGLQFLIQYYNGEERAKGNILERFSAQQFPDLHSELNLSSLELGDSALYFCASSVGQGLGGKLFFGSGTQLSVL.

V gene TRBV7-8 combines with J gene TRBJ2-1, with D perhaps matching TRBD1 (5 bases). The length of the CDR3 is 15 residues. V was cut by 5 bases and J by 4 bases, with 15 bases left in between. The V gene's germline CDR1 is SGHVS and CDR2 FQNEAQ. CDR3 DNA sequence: TGTGCCAGCAGCCCCTCAGGGCTTACTTACAATGAGCAGTTCTTC. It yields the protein CASSPSGLTYNEQFF.

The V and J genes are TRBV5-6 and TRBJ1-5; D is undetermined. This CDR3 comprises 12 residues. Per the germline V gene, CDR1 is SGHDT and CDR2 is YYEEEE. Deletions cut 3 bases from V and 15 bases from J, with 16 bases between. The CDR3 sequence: CASSSNILARHF. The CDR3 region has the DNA TGTGCCAGCAGCTCGAACATCCTAGCGCGGCATTTT.

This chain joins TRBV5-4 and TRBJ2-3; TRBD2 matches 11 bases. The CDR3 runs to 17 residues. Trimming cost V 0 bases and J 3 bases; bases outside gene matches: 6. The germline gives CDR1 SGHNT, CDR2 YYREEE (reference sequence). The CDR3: CASSLGWTSGPTDTQYF. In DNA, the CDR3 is TGTGCCAGCAGCTTGGGGTGGACTAGCGGGCCTACAGATACGCAGTATTTT.

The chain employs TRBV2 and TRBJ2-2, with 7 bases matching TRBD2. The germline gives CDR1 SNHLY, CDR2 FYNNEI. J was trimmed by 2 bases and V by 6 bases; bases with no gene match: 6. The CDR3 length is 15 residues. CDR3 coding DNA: TGTGCCAGCAGGGCCGGGACTATTAACACCGGGGAGCTGTTTTTT. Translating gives CASRAGTINTGELFF.